The 14 T cell receptor beta chains below all came from one sample that was sequenced in a study of shared clonotypes between healthy human individuals. Method: immunoSEQ multiplex PCR; TCRdb's copy keeps in-frame clones and lacks some. The sample lists around 2.1 million clones; 90% to 97% were seen once. Sequenced: naive CD4+ T cells sorted from blood. Subset reported: CD45RA+ positively selected. The source is a man between 18 and 35 years old in good health.

This chain joins TRBV6-1 and TRBJ2-7; D perhaps matches TRBD1 (6 bases). Germline V gene lookup returns CDR1 MNHNS and CDR2 SASEGT. V lost 6 bases and J lost 2, with 17 bases in between. There are 15 residues in the CDR3. The CDR3, as DNA: TGTGCCAGCAGGGTCACAACCGGGACAACCTACGAGCAGTACTTC. As protein: CASRVTTGTTYEQYF.

This rearrangement joins TRBV7-9 to TRBJ1-3; D unclear. V was shortened by 3 bases and J by 3 bases, with 6 bases between the two germline ends. The germline V gene encodes CDR1 SEHNR and CDR2 FQNEAQ (reference sequence). The CDR3 spans 13 residues. For the CDR3, the DNA is TGTGCCAGCAGCTTCAGAGGTGGAAACACCATATATTTT. Its translation: CASSFRGGNTIYF.

This sequence joins TRBV6-1 and TRBJ1-6; 7 nucleotides agree with TRBD1. The CDR3 has 15 amino acids. Trimming took 5 bases from V and 10 from J; bases not matched to a gene: 11. CDR1 is MNHNS and CDR2 is SASEGT in the germline V gene. Here the CDR3 DNA reads TGTGCCAGCAGTTCCGGGACAGTGGTTCTCTCACCCCTCCACTTT. It codes for CASSSGTVVLSPLHF.

This chain joins TRBV6-6 and TRBJ2-7; TRBD2 might be the D (5 bases). V lost 6 bases to trimming and J lost 1 base, with 13 bases between them. Per germline, CDR1 MNHNY and CDR2 SVGAGI (reference sequence). The CDR3 runs 14 residues. The CDR3 spells CASSPPLVSYEQYF. The CDR3 bases are TGTGCCAGCAGCCCGCCACTAGTTTCCTACGAGCAGTACTTC.

This clone appeared once. In DNA form, the CDR3 reads TGTGCCTGGAGTCTTCCGGGACAGGGCGGTCAGCCCCAGCATTTT. This translates into CAWSLPGQGGQPQHF. The chain is built from TRBV30 and TRBJ1-5; 9 nucleotides match TRBD1. Germline V gene lookup returns CDR1 GTSNPN and CDR2 SVGIG (reference sequence). The CDR3 is 15 residues long. The J segment lost 6 bases and the V segment lost 2 bases, leaving 8 bases of the junction unmatched.

This chain connects TRBV6-6 to TRBJ2-4, with D perhaps TRBD1 (5 bases). V shed 5 bases and J shed 2 bases, with 7 bases lying between them. The CDR3 has 13 residues. Germline-derived CDR1 and CDR2 are MNHNY and SVGAGI (reference sequence). CDR3 protein: CASSQGSKNIQYF. Here the CDR3 DNA reads TGTGCCAGCAGTCAGGGATCCAAAAACATTCAGTACTTC.

V is TRBV5-1 and J is TRBJ2-3, with D tentatively TRBD1 (6 bases). CDR3 length: 14 amino acids. Germline loops: CDR1 SGHRS, CDR2 YFSETQ. Trimming shortened V by 2 bases and J by 3 bases, and 10 bases separated the two germline ends. CDR3 sequence: CASSFGQRTDTQYF. The CDR3 DNA sequence: TGCGCCAGCAGCTTCGGACAGAGAACAGATACGCAGTATTTT.

On this clone itself: In the same sample, other DNA sequences code for this CDR3. The rearrangement uses TRBV18 and TRBJ2-7; 7 nucleotides match TRBD1. J was trimmed by 4 bases and V by 3 bases; bases with no gene match: 6. Looked up from germline, CDR1 is KGHSH and CDR2 is LQKENI. The CDR3 covers 14 residues. For the CDR3, the DNA is TGTGCCAGCTCACCGAACAGGGGTTCATACGAGCAGTACTTC. It specifies CASSPNRGSYEQYF.

This chain's CDR3 is CASSPVGTTGNTIYF. CDR3 nucleotide sequence: TGCGCCAGCAGCCCAGTGGGGACGACTGGAAACACCATATATTTT. The J gene is TRBJ1-3, the V gene TRBV4-1; tentative D call: TRBD1 (5 bases). Trimming pared 4 bases from V and 2 bases from J, leaving 12 bases between. Germline V gives CDR1 MGHRA, CDR2 YSYEKL. CDR3 size: 15 residues.

This clone showed up just once. V and J are TRBV5-1 and TRBJ1-4; 7 bases agree with TRBD1. Germline-derived CDR1 and CDR2 are SGHRS and YFSETQ. Losses at the gene ends were 4 bases for V and 11 bases for J; bases not matched to a gene: 8. There are 13 residues in the CDR3. The DNA of the CDR3 is TGCGCCAGCAGCACTGGGACAGAAGGGAAACTGTTTTTT. Protein sequence: CASSTGTEGKLFF.

V and J are TRBV9 and TRBJ2-6; no firm D call. Deletions cut 7 bases from V and 0 bases from J, with 17 bases between. The CDR3 covers 17 residues. Looked up from germline, CDR1 is SGDLS and CDR2 is YYNGEE. DNA of the CDR3: TGTGCCAGCGAGAAGGGCGGAACTCTCTCTGGGGCCAACGTCCTGACTTTC. Its translation: CASEKGGTLSGANVLTF.

V gene TRBV30 combines with J gene TRBJ1-5; 9 bases align to TRBD1. Germline-derived CDR1 and CDR2 are GTSNPN and SVGIG (reference sequence). V shed 7 bases and J 7 bases; nucleotides not matched to a gene: 5. CDR3 size: 12 residues. The CDR3 loop is CASGTGKQPQHF. CDR3 DNA: TGTGCCTCGGGGACAGGGAAACAGCCCCAGCATTTT.

This chain uses TRBV7-2 with TRBJ1-2; D unclear. This CDR3 is 14 amino acids long. Germline CDR1 is SGHTA and CDR2 is FQGNSA. Trimming shortened V by 3 bases and J by 0 bases, and 8 bases separated the two germline ends. CDR3 loop: CASSLSGPNYGYTF. The DNA of the CDR3 is TGTGCCAGCAGCTTGTCCGGACCTAACTATGGCTACACCTTC.

This CDR3 is CASSLKGLAGGGTDTQYF. CDR3 nucleotides: TGTGCCAGCAGCTTAAAAGGACTAGCGGGAGGGGGCACAGATACGCAGTATTTT. The chain couples TRBV5-4 to TRBJ2-3; TRBD2 agrees at 15 bases. The V segment lost 2 bases and the J segment 1 base; nucleotides outside the gene matches: 5. Germline V gene lookup returns CDR1 SGHNT and CDR2 YYREEE (reference sequence). The CDR3 extends over 18 amino acids. Variable domain in full (rest from reference TRBV5-4 and TRBJ2-3): ETGVTQSPTHLIKTRGQQVTLRCSSQSGHNTVSWYQQALGQGPQFIFQYYREEENGRGNFPPRFSGLQFPNYSSELNVNALELDDSALYLCASSLKGLAGGGTDTQYFGPGTRLTVL.